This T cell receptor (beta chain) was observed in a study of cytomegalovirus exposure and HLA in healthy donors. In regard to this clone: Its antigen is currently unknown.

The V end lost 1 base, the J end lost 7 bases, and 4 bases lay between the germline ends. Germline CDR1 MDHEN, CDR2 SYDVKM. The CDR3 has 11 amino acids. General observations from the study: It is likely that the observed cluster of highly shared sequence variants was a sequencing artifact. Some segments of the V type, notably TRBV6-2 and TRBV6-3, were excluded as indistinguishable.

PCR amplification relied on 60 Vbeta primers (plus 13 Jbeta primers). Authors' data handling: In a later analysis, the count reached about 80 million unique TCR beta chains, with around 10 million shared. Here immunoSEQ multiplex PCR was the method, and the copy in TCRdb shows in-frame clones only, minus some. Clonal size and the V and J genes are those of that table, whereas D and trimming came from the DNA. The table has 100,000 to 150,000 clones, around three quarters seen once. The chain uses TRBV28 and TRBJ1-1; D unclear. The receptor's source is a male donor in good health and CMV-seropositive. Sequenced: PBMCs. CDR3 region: CASSLSFEAFF. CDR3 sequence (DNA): TGTGCCAGCAGTTTATCCTTTGAAGCTTTCTTT.